The 18 T cell receptor beta chains reported below all come from one sample, sequenced in a study of control samples from healthy donors and cancer patients. The table came from immunoSEQ multiplex PCR; TCRdb's copy has only in-frame clones and leaves some out. The top ten hold 12% of the sample, which has about 120,000 clones, just under 90% seen once. The sequencing input was blood. These receptors all come from a man aged 30-40 years in good health.

This sequence joins TRBV6-2 or TRBV6-3 and TRBJ2-7; no reliable D call. The CDR3 is 12 residues long. Germline CDR1 reads MNHEY; CDR2 reads SVGEGT. The V and J ends lost 4 bases and 4 bases respectively, with 8 bases between them. The CDR3 loop reads CASSFQRYEQYF. The DNA for the CDR3 is TGTGCCAGCAGTTTTCAACGATACGAGCAGTACTTC.

The genes are TRBV28 and TRBJ2-5, with TRBD1 matching 8 bases. Germline CDR1 MDHEN, CDR2 SYDVKM. V lost 6 bases to trimming and J lost 3 bases; unmatched junction nucleotides: 6. There are 14 residues in the CDR3. In DNA form, the CDR3 reads TGTGCCAGCAGAGCAGACAGGGGCAAAGAGACCCAGTACTTC. Residues: CASRADRGKETQYF.

V usage is TRBV5-1 and J usage is TRBJ1-2; TRBD1 might be the D (6 bases). Germline V gene sequence: CDR1 SGHRS, CDR2 YFSETQ. The CDR3 spans 12 residues. V was cut by 0 bases and J by 7 bases, with 7 bases left in between. In nucleotides, the CDR3 is TGCGCCAGCAGCTTGGAAGGGGGTGGCTACACCTTC. Protein: CASSLEGGGYTF.

The chain is built from TRBV24-1 and TRBJ1-2, with 9 bases that match TRBD1. Germline V gene lookup returns CDR1 KGHDR and CDR2 SFDVKD. CDR3 length: 13 amino acids. Germline trimming cut 9 bases from V and 8 bases from J; bases unmatched to any gene: 9. The CDR3 DNA reads TGTGCCACCGGGGACAGGGAGAAGGGGGGCTACACCTTC. Amino acid sequence: CATGDREKGGYTF.

The chain joins TRBV15 to TRBJ2-2; 10 bases are shared with TRBD1. V lost 3 bases, J lost 5 bases, and 3 bases stayed unmatched. CDR1 LNHNV and CDR2 YYDKDF come from the germline V gene (reference sequence). This CDR3 has 15 amino acids. The CDR3 nucleotides read TGTGCCACCAGCAGTGGGACAGGGGTTACCGGGGAGCTGTTTTTT. This codes for CATSSGTGVTGELFF.

The rearrangement joins TRBV5-6 to TRBJ1-3, with D uncertain. CDR1 is SGHDT, CDR2 YYEEEE, per germline. This CDR3 spans 14 amino acids. V was cut by 1 base and J by 4 bases, with 9 bases left in between. The CDR3 loop reads CASSLQRRGNTIYF. CDR3 DNA sequence: TGTGCCAGCAGCTTGCAACGACGAGGAAACACCATATATTTT. Based on the CDR3 plus reference TRBV5-6 and TRBJ1-3, the full variable domain is DAGVTQSPTHLIKTRGQQVTLRCSPKSGHDTVSWYQQALGQGPQFIFQYYEEEERQRGNFPDRFSGHQFPNYSSELNVNALLLGDSALYLCASSLQRRGNTIYFGEGSWLTVV.

In its sample, this clone was seen a few times. This sequence joins TRBV30 and TRBJ1-6, with D uncertain. The CDR3 length is 17 residues. Germline CDR1 and CDR2: GTSNPN and SVGIG (reference sequence). The germline V and J ends were trimmed by 0 bases and 8 bases, with 20 bases remaining between them. The CDR3 region has the DNA TGTGCCTGGAGTGTACAAGTATTCGGCGTTAACTATTCACCCCTCCACTTT. Encoded protein: CAWSVQVFGVNYSPLHF.

The chain joins TRBV11-2 to TRBJ2-1, with TRBD1 matching over 7 bases. V trimming: 4 bases; J trimming: 5 bases; junction bases outside the gene matches: 8. Germline lookup yields CDR1 SGHAT and CDR2 FQNNGV. This CDR3 contains 15 residues. CDR3 nucleotides: TGTGCCAGCAGCTCCGCCGGGACAGAGAACAATGAGCAGTTCTTC. Its translation: CASSSAGTENNEQFF.

This sequence joins TRBV7-7 and TRBJ1-1; D uncertain. Germline V gene sequence: CDR1 SSHAT, CDR2 FNYEAQ (reference sequence). This CDR3 is built from 14 residues. V shed 5 bases and J shed 3 bases, with 13 bases lying between them. The CDR3 region has the DNA TGTGCCAGCAGCCCCTGGGGAAGGGACACTGAAGCTTTCTTT. This sequence encodes CASSPWGRDTEAFF.

The rearrangement links TRBV24-1 to TRBJ2-6; unclear D gene. The CDR3 totals 18 residues. CDR1 and CDR2 (germline): KGHDR, SFDVKD. The V end was cut by 2 bases, the J end by 0 bases, with 13 bases between. The CDR3 region has the DNA TGTGCCACCAGTGATTCTACCGACGGGTTCTCTGGGGCCAACGTCCTGACTTTC. Encoded protein: CATSDSTDGFSGANVLTF.

The V gene is TRBV5-1, the J gene TRBJ1-5, with 8 bases identical to TRBD1. CDR1 and CDR2 from the germline V gene are SGHRS and YFSETQ. Trimming at V came to 4 bases and at J to 4 bases, leaving 7 bases not matched to a gene. The CDR3 runs to 15 residues. CDR3 sequence: CASSLDRGLNQPQHF. The DNA of the CDR3 is TGCGCCAGCAGCCTCGACAGGGGATTGAATCAGCCCCAGCATTTT.

V is TRBV12-5 and J is TRBJ2-2; D unresolved. CDR3 length: 15 amino acids. V was cut by 5 bases and J by 4 bases, with 14 bases left in between. CDR1 is LGHNT, CDR2 FRNRAP, per germline. CDR3 protein: CASGRTPDGTGELFF. In nucleotides, the CDR3 is TGTGCTAGTGGTCGCACTCCGGATGGCACCGGGGAGCTGTTTTTT.

The genes are TRBV19 and TRBJ1-2; D is perhaps TRBD1 (6 bases). V lost 11 bases to trimming and J lost 1 base, with 14 bases between them. Germline V gene data show CDR1 as LNHDA and CDR2 as SQIVND (reference sequence). The CDR3 is 13 residues long. The CDR3 is CAAQTGRNYGYTF. CDR3 bases: TGTGCCGCCCAGACAGGACGTAACTATGGCTACACCTTC.

This rearrangement joins TRBV5-8 to TRBJ1-5; D might be TRBD1 (6 bases). The CDR3 is 17 amino acids. Deletions cut 2 bases from V and 7 bases from J, with 22 bases between. Germline V gene sequence: CDR1 SGHTS, CDR2 YDEGEE. The CDR3 region has the DNA TGTGCCAGCAGCTTTCGGCGTTCACAGGGAGGGTACCAGCCCCAGCATTTT. Encoded protein: CASSFRRSQGGYQPQHF.

The rearrangement links TRBV10-2 to TRBJ1-2, with D tentatively TRBD1 (5 bases). CDR1 is WSHSY and CDR2 is SAAADI in the germline V gene. V was trimmed by 7 bases and J by 8 bases, leaving 17 bases between them. CDR3 length equals 13 residues. CDR3 in DNA: TGCGCCAGCAAGGAGGGACGGACGGTCGGCTACACCTTC. Its translation: CASKEGRTVGYTF.

This clone was detected ten times or more. CDR3 nucleotide sequence: TGTGCCAGCAGCCAAGGGGGACAGGGCGGCAATCAGCCCCAGCATTTT. Translated: CASSQGGQGGNQPQHF. The chain combines TRBV3-1 (or the pseudogene TRBV3-2) with TRBJ1-5; 9 bases line up with TRBD1. CDR1 and CDR2 (germline): LGHDT, YNNKEL (reference sequence). With V trimmed by 1 base and J by 2 bases, 3 bases remained unmatched. This CDR3 region has 16 residues.

The CDR3 nucleotides are TGCGCCAGCAGTGGGCTAGCTGGTAGCGGGGAGCTGTTTTTT. Protein product: CASSGLAGSGELFF. The rearrangement links TRBV10-1 to TRBJ2-2; a weak D match, TRBD2 (5 bases). Per germline, CDR1 WNHNN and CDR2 SYGVQD (reference sequence). The V and J ends lost 4 bases and 7 bases respectively, with 13 bases between them. The CDR3 contains 14 residues.

This chain joins TRBV10-1 and TRBJ1-6; D is undetermined. V was pared by 0 bases and J by 3 bases, with 9 bases between. This CDR3 has 16 amino acids. Germline-derived CDR1 and CDR2 are WNHNN and SYGVQD (reference sequence). CDR3 amino acids: CASSESRGDYNSPLHF. CDR3 nucleotides: TGCGCCAGCAGTGAGTCGCGGGGTGACTATAATTCACCCCTCCACTTT.